The source of this T cell receptor (beta chain) is a study of blood T cell dynamics during melanoma immunotherapy (dated by TCRdb to 2018 to 2021). Turning to the overall study: The patients had metastatic melanoma and were given first-line pembrolizumab or nivolumab plus ipilimumab as standard of care in the United Kingdom. Peripheral T cell receptor repertoires of metastatic melanoma patients were profiled before and after one cycle of checkpoint inhibitor therapy to find early correlates of response. A training cohort was formed from consecutive patients, and a further independent group of patients from the same centre was pooled into an external validation set. The paper as a whole reports these results and caveats: The relatively small sample size was acknowledged as a potential limitation on generalization of the results. The study could not determine whether the T cell clones driving repertoire changes were melanoma-specific or reflected general immune activation. A bifurcated reorganization of the PBMC repertoire at W3, with increased clonality or increased diversity, was observed in patients who later achieved disease control, unlike in progressors.

Every bulk PBMC sample had a fixed 350 ng of DNA loaded. TCR beta CDR3 sequences were amplified from genomic DNA using the immunoSEQ TCRb Assay kit according to manufacturer instructions. The KAPA Library Quantification Kit for Illumina platforms was used to quantify pooled libraries by qPCR. Pooled libraries were clustered at 0.6-1.1 pM and sequenced on an Illumina NextSeq 500. Regarding the original processing steps: TCR data were analyzed using immunoSEQ ANALYZER and the R LymphoSeq package. A rearrangement efficiency score was calculated as productive divided by the sum of productive and non-productive CDR3 sequences. Clonality was measured with the Gini coefficient and diversity with the Renyi index at alpha=1, and both measures were compared pairwise between timepoints within each patient. In LymphoSeq, clonal relatedness was computed using an edit distance of 3, and repertoire similarity was computed using the Bhattacharyya coefficient. Linear discriminant analysis on week-3 changes in clonality and diversity was built with the R MASS and caret packages to classify response. Imported from immuneACCESS, the table was reduced by TCRdb to in-frame sequences with V and J called. These copies leave out some clones; in studies compared against another copy, an unresolved V gene accounts for under half, and the cause of the remainder is not known. The V and J calls and the clone size are those of that table, but D and trimming were determined from the DNA. In all, the sample holds 9,500 to 14,000 clones, and around 78% of those were seen once. About a fifth of the sample belongs to the ten largest clones.

The intended sense of this specimen's time point label: pre-treatment baseline. Blood samples were taken before treatment (T0) and at week 3 (W3), following the first cycle of checkpoint blockade. Except for a couple of patients with rapid clinical progression, response was assessed 12 weeks after the first infusion by RECIST 1.1; disease control meant complete response, partial response or stable disease. Patients with prior systemic cancer treatment, concomitant immunosuppressant therapy or synchronous other active malignancies were excluded. To track both circulating cells and T cell turnover, TCR beta was sequenced from bulk PBMC as well as from plasma cell-free DNA. Lymphoprep and SepMate tubes were used to isolate PBMC from blood, and red cell lysis was then performed. QIAamp DNA Blood Mini kits were used to extract DNA from PBMC and from sorted T cell subsets. Notes on this clone: Its specific antigen is unknown. Per-nucleotide qualities are absent, and no much larger clonotype sits a single base away.

Taken from cysteine to phenylalanine, the CDR3 has 14 residues. Only CDR3 DNA remains: 42 bases, in frame from the first base. V was cut back by 4 bases and J by 7 bases, leaving a gap of 15 bases between them. In the germline V gene, CDR1 corresponds to SGHDT and CDR2 to YYEEEE. The sequencing here drew on blood, taken from a patient treated with checkpoint blockade. This sequence originates from a human donor with melanoma. The sequence is built from TRBV5-6 and TRBJ2-1; the D region possibly corresponds to TRBD2 (5 bases align). The DNA sequence follows: TGTGCCAGCAGCCCACGGATCCGAGGGAATGAGCAGTTCTTC. Its translation reads: CASSPRIRGNEQFF. Full variable domain (CDR3 extended with the reference TRBV5-6 and TRBJ2-1 proteins): DAGVTQSPTHLIKTRGQQVTLRCSPKSGHDTVSWYQQALGQGPQFIFQYYEEEERQRGNFPDRFSGHQFPNYSSELNVNALLLGDSALYLCASSPRIRGNEQFFGPGTRLTVL.